Sequencing of this T cell receptor beta chain was carried out in a study of blood T cell repertoires in COVID-19. As for the study in general: Acute-phase and convalescent COVID-19 samples originated in the United States, Italy and Spain.

Only in-frame clones appear in the TCRdb table, and some are missing; sequencing was by immunoSEQ multiplex PCR. Of approximately 400,000 clones in the sample, roughly 77% were seen once. Per germline, CDR1 LNHDA and CDR2 SQIVND (reference sequence). The ends were cut back, 3 bases at V and 1 base at J, with 10 bases in the middle. The CDR3 sequence is 14 residues long. This TCR derives from a human donor with acute or convalescent COVID-19. The donor label of this sample is uncertain. Material for sequencing was peripheral blood. The chain combines TRBV19 with TRBJ2-7; D unclear. For the CDR3, the DNA is TGTGCCAGTAGTATCTCCCTTAATTCCTACGAGCAGTACTTC. It specifies CASSISLNSYEQYF.